This T cell receptor beta chain was sequenced in a study of blood T cell repertoires in COVID-19. The overall study: PBMCs, B-cell-depleted T cells, or T cells were the source of the cDNA or gDNA that made up the material.

This table comes from immunoSEQ multiplex PCR, and its TCRdb copy is limited to in-frame clones, with some not included. The sample includes around 74,000 clones, around 88% of them seen just once. The CDR3 runs 16 residues. The V end was cut by 6 bases, the J end by 1 base, with 19 bases between. Germline V CDR1 and CDR2: SQVTM, ANQGSEA. Material: peripheral blood. The V and J genes are TRBV29-1 and TRBJ2-4; TRBD2 might be the D (6 bases). This receptor was taken from a young man with acute or convalescent COVID-19. The CDR3 protein is CSVSAPGALAKNIQYF. CDR3 nucleotide sequence: TGCAGCGTCTCAGCCCCGGGAGCACTCGCCAAAAACATTCAGTACTTC.